Below, one T cell receptor (beta chain) is given with its context. J gave up 0 bases and V 1 base, and 4 bases lay outside the gene matches. CDR1 is LGHNA and CDR2 is YSLEER in the germline V gene. CDR3 length equals 18 residues. Treatment of the sample: roughly 20 received Ad26.COV2.S at low or high dose, single or two shots; 5 received placebo; per-sample allocation not given. Sampling took place 63 days after the first vaccine or placebo injection. Produced via immunoSEQ multiplex PCR; TCRdb's table is partial and in-frame only. In the table there are more than 300,000 clones, around 84% of which are singletons. This record comes from a study of Ad26.COV2.S vaccination and SARS-CoV-2 variants.

The receptor was isolated from a person aged 18-65 years who received the Ad26.COV2.S COVID-19 vaccine or a placebo. Sequenced here: peripheral blood, sampled in a trial of Ad26.COV2.S vaccine versus placebo. The rearrangement joins TRBV4-3 to TRBJ2-3, with 13 bases matching TRBD2. Written as DNA, the CDR3 is TGCGCCAGCAGCCAAGGGACTAGCGGGGGCGTTAGCACAGATACGCAGTATTTT. Its translation: CASSQGTSGGVSTDTQYF.